This TCR beta chain was observed in a study of a mutant IDH1 vaccine in newly diagnosed glioma. Study outcomes and limitations: Changes to the top peripheral T cell clonotypes appeared unrelated to pseudoprogression.

The table came from immunoSEQ multiplex PCR; TCRdb's copy has only in-frame clones and leaves some out. Of under 55,000 clones in the sample, roughly nine tenths are singletons; the top ten hold 2.4%. Turning to this clone: Antigen specificity is unknown.

The time point: week 11, during vaccination. Vaccination comprised doses that each held 300 ug of mutant IDH1 20-mer peptide, plus topical imiquimod. This receptor was taken from a man aged 45-65 years with glioma. The sample consisted of PBMCs, taken from a glioma patient whose treatment included an IDH1 peptide vaccine.

Here the CDR3 DNA reads TGTGCCAGCAGCCAGACAGGCACCGGGGAGCTGTTTTTT. Residues: CASSQTGTGELFF. The chain recombines TRBV11-3 with TRBJ2-2; possibly TRBD1 for D (6 bases). Trimming pared 5 bases from V and 4 bases from J, leaving 8 bases between. This CDR3 is built from 13 residues. Germline V gene data show CDR1 as SGHNT and CDR2 as YENEEA.